A single sample gave rise to the 21 T cell receptor beta chains below, sequenced in a study of beta chain features in type 1 diabetes. cDNA synthesis used the whole RNA isolate, giving expressed TCRB sequences. Clones were read by immunoSEQ multiplex PCR, and TCRdb kept only the in-frame ones, dropping some. The sample has a few hundred thousand clones, 27% seen once. Source material: central memory CD4+ T cells from blood. All receptors come from a man under 40 in good health.

This clone has only a few counts. For the CDR3, the DNA is TGTGCCAGCAGGGGGACACCTGGCCCGAGATCTGGGGCCAACGTCCTGACTTTC. Translating gives CASRGTPGPRSGANVLTF. The J gene is TRBJ2-6, the V gene TRBV9; tentative D call: TRBD1 (6 bases). The CDR3 totals 18 residues. V lost 5 bases to trimming and J lost 1 base, with 19 bases between them. Germline V lookup: CDR1 SGDLS, CDR2 YYNGEE.

This rearrangement joins TRBV10-3 to TRBJ2-3, with D unclear. Trimming stripped 11 bases from V and 2 bases from J, with 14 bases between. Germline CDR1 reads ENHRY; CDR2 reads SYGVKD. This CDR3 has 13 residues. The DNA of the CDR3 is TGTGCCCACTCAAGGGATCTCACAGATACGCAGTATTTT. This gives the protein CAHSRDLTDTQYF.

The chain recombines TRBV14 with TRBJ2-2, with 7 bases fitting TRBD1. This CDR3 is 16 amino acids long. The V gene's germline CDR1 is SGHDN and CDR2 FVKESK. V lost 2 bases to trimming and J lost 5 bases; unmatched junction nucleotides: 8. The CDR3 here is CASSQRGQSLTGELFF. DNA of the CDR3: TGTGCCAGCAGCCAACGGGGACAGAGCTTGACCGGGGAGCTGTTTTTT.

This chain joins TRBV4-1 and TRBJ2-1, with 11 bases lining up with TRBD2. This CDR3 comprises 16 residues. V trimming: 0 bases; J trimming: 14 bases; junction bases outside the gene matches: 12. Looked up from germline, CDR1 is MGHRA and CDR2 is YSYEKL. The DNA for the CDR3 is TGCGCCAGCAGCCAAGATCAGGCTAGCGGGGGGCCTGGTGAGTTCTTC. Amino acid sequence: CASSQDQASGGPGEFF.

This clone was recorded at least ten times. V usage is TRBV15 and J usage is TRBJ2-1; 10 bases align to TRBD2. This CDR3 has 18 residues. V lost 0 bases to trimming and J lost 6 bases; unmatched junction nucleotides: 11. CDR1 and CDR2 (germline): LNHNV, YYDKDF (reference sequence). In nucleotides, the CDR3 is TGTGCCACCAGCAGAGATCCCGTACTAGCGGGGAACCCCAATGAGCAGTTCTTC. It encodes CATSRDPVLAGNPNEQFF. Variable domain in full (rest from reference TRBV15 and TRBJ2-1): DAMVIQNPRYQVTQFGKPVTLSCSQTLNHNVMYWYQQKSSQAPKLLFHYYDKDFNNEADTPDNFQSRRPNTSFCFLDIRSPGLGDTAMYLCATSRDPVLAGNPNEQFFGPGTRLTVL.

This clone showed up just once. This chain joins TRBV6-5 and TRBJ1-2, with TRBD1 as a possible D gene (5 bases). V was clipped by 4 bases and J by 3 bases, with 9 bases between them. From germline, CDR1 is MNHEY and CDR2 SVGAGI. The CDR3 sequence is 13 residues long. CDR3 sequence: CASSFLGDYGYTF. In nucleotides, the CDR3 is TGTGCCAGCAGTTTTCTAGGGGACTATGGCTACACCTTC.

This clone has only a few counts. The chain joins TRBV29-1 to TRBJ1-3; no clear D. The CDR3 is 13 residues long. Germline V gene lookup returns CDR1 SQVTM and CDR2 ANQGSEA. V dropped 5 bases and J dropped 0 bases, with 8 bases sitting between them. DNA of the CDR3: TGCAGCGTTTGGCTGAACTCTGGAAACACCATATATTTT. Translating gives CSVWLNSGNTIYF.

V is TRBV15 and J is TRBJ2-7; D remains unclear. This CDR3 has 12 residues. Trimming took off 5 bases at V and 6 bases at J, with 11 bases between the two ends. In germline, CDR1 is LNHNV, CDR2 YYDKDF (reference sequence). CDR3 in amino acids: CATSPSIREQYF. The CDR3 region has the DNA TGTGCCACCAGCCCCAGTATACGCGAGCAGTACTTC.

The chain employs TRBV30 and TRBJ1-2, with TRBD1 matching over 7 bases. Germline V gene lookup returns CDR1 GTSNPN and CDR2 SVGIG (reference sequence). Trimming removed 8 bases from V and 8 bases from J; junction bases left unmatched: 11. This CDR3 is 12 amino acids long. CDR3 amino acids: CAQTPTGRGYTF. The CDR3 DNA is TGTGCCCAAACCCCGACAGGGAGAGGCTACACCTTC.

This clone was seen only a few times. The rearrangement uses TRBV7-9 and TRBJ2-2; 10 bases map to TRBD1. The CDR3 loop spans 15 amino acids. V lost 5 bases, J lost 6 bases, and 6 bases stayed unmatched. CDR1 and CDR2 from the germline V gene are SEHNR and FQNEAQ (reference sequence). CDR3: CASSPDRGLAGELFF. In nucleotides, the CDR3 is TGTGCCAGCAGCCCAGACAGGGGGCTGGCCGGGGAGCTGTTTTTT. Looking up the rest from reference TRBV7-9 and TRBJ2-2 gives the full variable domain: DTGVSQNPRHKITKRGQNVTFRCDPISEHNRLYWYRQTLGQGPEFLTYFQNEAQLEKSRLLSDRFSAERPKGSFSTLEIQRTEQGDSAMYLCASSPDRGLAGELFFGEGSRLTVL.

This clone was recorded at least ten times. This chain joins TRBV7-2 and TRBJ1-2, with D perhaps TRBD1 (6 bases). Trimming stripped 6 bases from V and 7 bases from J, with 21 bases between. The CDR3 length is 15 residues. Germline V CDR1 and CDR2: SGHTA, FQGNSA. In DNA, the CDR3 is TGTGCCAGCAGGGACACGGGACACCGAGGAGGTGGCTACACCTTC. It encodes CASRDTGHRGGGYTF. Full variable domain (rest looked up from reference TRBV7-2 and TRBJ1-2): GAGVSQSPSNKVTEKGKDVELRCDPISGHTALYWYRQSLGQGLEFLIYFQGNSAPDKSGLPSDRFSAERTGGSVSTLTIQRTQQEDSAVYLCASRDTGHRGGGYTFGSGTRLTVV.

There are a few counts of this clone. The V gene is TRBV7-7, the J gene TRBJ2-1; D might be TRBD1 (6 bases). The germline CDR1 and CDR2 sequences are SSHAT and FNYEAQ (reference sequence). V lost 5 bases and J lost 4, with 18 bases in between. This CDR3 has 16 amino acids. The DNA for the CDR3 is TGTGCCAGCAGCGACGGATCGAGGGGGATTTACAATGAGCAGTTCTTC. Translation: CASSDGSRGIYNEQFF. Using reference TRBV7-7 and TRBJ2-1 for the parts outside the CDR3, the full variable domain is GAGVSQSPRYKVTKRGQDVTLRCDPISSHATLYWYQQALGQGPEFLTYFNYEAQPDKSGLPSDRFSAERPEGSISTLTIQRTEQRDSAMYRCASSDGSRGIYNEQFFGPGTRLTVL.

This chain connects TRBV7-7 to TRBJ1-5; 8 bases are shared with TRBD1. Germline V lookup: CDR1 SSHAT, CDR2 FNYEAQ (reference sequence). CDR3 length: 16 amino acids. After removal of 5 bases from V and 6 bases from J, the junction contained 12 bases not matched to a gene. The CDR3 DNA follows: TGTGCCAGCAGCCCAAGAGATCAGGGGGCCGTTCAGCCCCAGCATTTT. It yields the protein CASSPRDQGAVQPQHF.

This clone appeared a few times. The rearrangement joins TRBV25-1 to TRBJ2-7, with D possibly being TRBD1 or TRBD2 (6 bases each). From germline, CDR1 is MGHDK and CDR2 SYGVNS. The ends were cut back, 5 bases at V and 2 bases at J, with 13 bases in the middle. The CDR3 spans 14 residues. This CDR3 reads CASSRAGEAYEQYF. The CDR3 coding sequence is TGTGCCAGCAGTAGGGCAGGGGAGGCCTACGAGCAGTACTTC.

This clone was seen only a few times. This likely comes from a read error, as the CDR3 has no conserved phenylalanine or tryptophan at its end. The DNA is omitted, as the CDR3 cannot be located on it reliably, and the CDR3 follows TCRdb's listing. The chain is built from TRBV20-1 and TRBJ2-3; the table assigns TRBD2, which was not confirmed against the DNA. The CDR3 totals 11 residues, both ends included. Germline V gives CDR1 DFQATT, CDR2 SNEGSKA (reference sequence). This CDR3 is CSARGRTSGMM.

This clone turned up a few times. The chain's CDR3 is CASSVEQTGTEAFF. In DNA form, the CDR3 reads TGTGCCAGCAGCGTAGAGCAGACGGGCACTGAAGCTTTCTTT. This chain links TRBV9 with TRBJ1-1, with D hard to call. Per germline, CDR1 SGDLS and CDR2 YYNGEE. Trimming shortened V by 0 bases and J by 4 bases, and 10 bases separated the two germline ends. CDR3 length equals 14 residues. Drawing the rest from reference TRBV9 and TRBJ1-1, the complete variable domain is DSGVTQTPKHLITATGQRVTLRCSPRSGDLSVYWYQQSLDQGLQFLIQYYNGEERAKGNILERFSAQQFPDLHSELNLSSLELGDSALYFCASSVEQTGTEAFFGQGTRLTVV.

The J gene is TRBJ1-5, the V gene TRBV5-4, with D unclear. Deletions cut 0 bases from V and 4 bases from J, with 5 bases between. The CDR3 runs 13 residues. Germline V gene lookup returns CDR1 SGHNT and CDR2 YYREEE (reference sequence). CDR3: CASSLDGNQPQHF. DNA for the CDR3: TGTGCCAGCAGCTTGGACGGAAATCAGCCCCAGCATTTT.

The chain couples TRBV5-4 to TRBJ2-1; 9 nucleotides agree with TRBD2. CDR3 length: 16 amino acids. Trimming removed 2 bases from V and 7 bases from J; junction bases left unmatched: 10. Germline V gene sequence: CDR1 SGHNT, CDR2 YYREEE (reference sequence). In DNA form, the CDR3 reads TGTGCCAGCAGCTTCCCCGGCGGGGGGGTGGTGAATGAGCAGTTCTTC. Its translation is CASSFPGGGVVNEQFF.

This chain uses TRBV5-1 with TRBJ2-3, with TRBD2 as a possible D gene (5 bases). Germline CDR1 reads SGHRS; CDR2 reads YFSETQ. Trimming pared 2 bases from V and 5 bases from J, leaving 15 bases between. The length of the CDR3 is 15 residues. For the CDR3, the DNA is TGCGCCAGCAGCTTCCTGACTATACCCCGAGATACGCAGTATTTT. Translation: CASSFLTIPRDTQYF.

This clone has ten or more counts. CDR3 bases: TGTGCCAGCAGTGAATCCCCCGAGGCGGCCAAAAACATTCAGTACTTC. This sequence encodes CASSESPEAAKNIQYF. This chain links TRBV2 with TRBJ2-4; D not certain. The V end lost 2 bases, the J end lost 1 base, and 12 bases lay between the germline ends. The CDR3 is made up of 16 amino acids. From germline, CDR1 is SNHLY and CDR2 FYNNEI.

This clone was seen more than once but under ten times. The chain is built from TRBV6-5 and TRBJ2-1, with a weak D call TRBD1 (5 bases). The CDR3 loop spans 13 amino acids. The germline CDR1 and CDR2 sequences are MNHEY and SVGAGI. The V and J ends lost 5 bases and 6 bases respectively, with 11 bases between them. The CDR3 DNA reads as TGTGCCAGCAGTAAAGACAGCATCAATGAGCAGTTCTTC. It specifies CASSKDSINEQFF.